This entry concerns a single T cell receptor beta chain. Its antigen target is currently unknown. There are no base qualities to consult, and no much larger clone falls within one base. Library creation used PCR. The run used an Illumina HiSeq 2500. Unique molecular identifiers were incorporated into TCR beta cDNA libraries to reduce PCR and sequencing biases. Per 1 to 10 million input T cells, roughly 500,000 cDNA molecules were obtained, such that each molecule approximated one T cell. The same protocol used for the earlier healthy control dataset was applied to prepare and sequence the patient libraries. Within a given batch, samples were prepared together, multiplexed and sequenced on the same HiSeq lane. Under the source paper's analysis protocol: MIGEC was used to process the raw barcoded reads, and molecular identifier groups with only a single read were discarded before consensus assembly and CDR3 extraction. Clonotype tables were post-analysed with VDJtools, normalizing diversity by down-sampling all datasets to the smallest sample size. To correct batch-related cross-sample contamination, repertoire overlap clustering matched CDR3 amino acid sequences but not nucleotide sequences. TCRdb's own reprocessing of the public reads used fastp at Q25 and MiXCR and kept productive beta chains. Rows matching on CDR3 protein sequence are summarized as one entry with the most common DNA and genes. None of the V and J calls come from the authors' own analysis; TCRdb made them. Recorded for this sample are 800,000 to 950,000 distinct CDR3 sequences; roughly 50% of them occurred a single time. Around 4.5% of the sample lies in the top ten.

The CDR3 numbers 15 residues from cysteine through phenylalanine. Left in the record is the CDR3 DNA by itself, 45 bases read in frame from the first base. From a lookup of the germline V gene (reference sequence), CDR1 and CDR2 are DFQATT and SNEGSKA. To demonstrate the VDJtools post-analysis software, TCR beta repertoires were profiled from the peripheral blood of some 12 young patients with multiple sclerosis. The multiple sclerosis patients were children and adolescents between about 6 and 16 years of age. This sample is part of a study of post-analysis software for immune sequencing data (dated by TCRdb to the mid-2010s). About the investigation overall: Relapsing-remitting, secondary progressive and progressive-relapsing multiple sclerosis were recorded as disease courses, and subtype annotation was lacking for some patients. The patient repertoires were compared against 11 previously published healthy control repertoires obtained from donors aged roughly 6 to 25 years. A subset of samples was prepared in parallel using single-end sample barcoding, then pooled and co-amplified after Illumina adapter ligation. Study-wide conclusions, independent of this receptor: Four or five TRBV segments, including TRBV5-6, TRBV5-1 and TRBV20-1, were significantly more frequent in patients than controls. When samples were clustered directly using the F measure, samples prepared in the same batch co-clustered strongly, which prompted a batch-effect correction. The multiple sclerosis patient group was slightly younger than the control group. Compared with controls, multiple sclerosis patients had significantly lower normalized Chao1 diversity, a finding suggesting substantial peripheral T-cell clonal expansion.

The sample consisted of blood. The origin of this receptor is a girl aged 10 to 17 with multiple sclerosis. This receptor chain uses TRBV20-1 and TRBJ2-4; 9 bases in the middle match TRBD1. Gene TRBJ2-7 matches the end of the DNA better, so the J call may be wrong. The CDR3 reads CSARALRGQGYEQYF. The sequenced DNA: TGCAGTGCTAGAGCGCTAAGGGGACAGGGCTACGAGCAGTACTTC.